Listed below are T cell receptor beta chains from one sample, sequenced in a study of persistence of HIV-infected CD4 T cells. No antigen has been assigned to these receptors. Some clones are missing from TCRdb's copy, which holds only in-frame ones; the method was immunoSEQ multiplex PCR. Of about 33,000 clones in the sample, around 76% were seen once. Sequencing used CD4+ T cells sorted from PBMCs after roughly 18-hour stimulation, obtained from a patient who received antiretroviral therapy. Receptors were obtained from an adult woman with HIV who was CMV-seropositive. Both conserved end residues are trimmed from each CDR3. D genes are given only for firm matches.

j_call | v_call | d_call | cdr3_aa
TRBJ2-6 | TRBV28 | TRBD2 | ASSSSGLAGTGANVLT
TRBJ2-1 | TRBV5-1 | TRBD1 | ASSYGDRVRNEQF
TRBJ1-3 | TRBV6-1 | - | ASSEAWGPGNTIY
TRBJ2-5 | TRBV9 | - | ASSLAVAGGETQY
TRBJ1-1 | TRBV29-1 | TRBD1 | SVAPKGGIGTEAF
TRBJ2-1 | TRBV19 | - | ASSAKGRNNEQF
TRBJ1-1 | TRBV9 | - | ASSVGESPLGTEAF
TRBJ2-2 | TRBV19 | TRBD1 | ASKEGTVNTGELF
TRBJ2-4 | TRBV13 | - | ASSLRGLAKNIQY
TRBJ2-7 | TRBV5-1 | - | ASSLTGRGNEQY
TRBJ1-1 | TRBV10-2 | - | ASSERGYTEAF
TRBJ2-7 | TRBV7-9 | - | ASSFYRAKPTEQY
TRBJ2-1 | TRBV19 | - | ASSSPLAGRTGNEQF
TRBJ2-3 | TRBV12-5 | - | ASGFWARERDTQY
TRBJ2-7 | TRBV14 | - | ASSTASEQY
TRBJ2-5 | TRBV18 | - | ASSPWSGHQETQY
TRBJ1-2 | TRBV5-5 | - | ASSSYREARGYT
TRBJ2-4 | TRBV20-1 | - | SASWMGGPDQNIQY
TRBJ2-1 | TRBV7-8 | TRBD1 | ASSHNRGLNEQF
TRBJ1-2 | TRBV12-3/TRBV12-4 | - | ASSLGYGYT
TRBJ1-2 | TRBV7-2 | - | ASSLSTGNYGYT
TRBJ2-1 | TRBV2 | TRBD2 | ASRATSGRGNEQF
TRBJ1-4 | TRBV7-8 | - | ASSAPGISEKLF
TRBJ2-3 | TRBV5-8 | TRBD2 | ASSQRGTDTQY
TRBJ1-6 | TRBV7-9 | - | ASSLEREPLH
TRBJ1-2 | TRBV12-3/TRBV12-4 | - | ASSLRGGYT
TRBJ1-1 | TRBV10-1 | - | ASSRTRMNTEAF
TRBJ2-6 | TRBV7-2 | - | ASSLIRGIGGANVLT
TRBJ1-1 | TRBV6-5 | - | ASRKEGLQGTEAF
TRBJ2-3 | TRBV5-1 | TRBD2 | ASSLRLAGGPGDTQY
TRBJ1-2 | TRBV20-1 | TRBD1 | SASVSGPGGFYGYT
TRBJ1-2 | TRBV7-2 | - | ASSPRDRGINYGYT
TRBJ2-1 | TRBV4-1 | TRBD2 | ASSQVAGSYNEQF
TRBJ2-5 | TRBV5-4 | - | ASSSGGIGTNQETQY
TRBJ1-1 | TRBV19 | - | ASSILPIPTRNTEAF
TRBJ1-2 | TRBV4-1 | - | ASSQDVEGYT
TRBJ2-1 | TRBV3-1/TRBV3-2 | TRBD2 | ASSQDRLAGGRLDEQF
TRBJ2-3 | TRBV5-4 | - | ASSLLEHPTDTQY
TRBJ2-1 | TRBV7-9 | - | ASSLGAGDRDNEQF
TRBJ1-2 | TRBV21-1 | - | ASSKGGQAVIGYGYT
TRBJ1-1 | TRBV18 | TRBD1 | ASSPPTGADKAEAF
TRBJ1-2 | TRBV30 | TRBD1 | AWSTGGQGAFGYT
TRBJ1-1 | TRBV12-5 | - | ASGLNSLMNTEAF
TRBJ1-5 | TRBV19 | - | ASSFPGWGQPQH
TRBJ1-2 | TRBV9 | TRBD1 | ASSAQLGDRGYGYT
TRBJ1-5 | TRBV18 | - | ASQDTGNQPQH
TRBJ1-1 | TRBV5-1 | - | ASSLARTENTEAF